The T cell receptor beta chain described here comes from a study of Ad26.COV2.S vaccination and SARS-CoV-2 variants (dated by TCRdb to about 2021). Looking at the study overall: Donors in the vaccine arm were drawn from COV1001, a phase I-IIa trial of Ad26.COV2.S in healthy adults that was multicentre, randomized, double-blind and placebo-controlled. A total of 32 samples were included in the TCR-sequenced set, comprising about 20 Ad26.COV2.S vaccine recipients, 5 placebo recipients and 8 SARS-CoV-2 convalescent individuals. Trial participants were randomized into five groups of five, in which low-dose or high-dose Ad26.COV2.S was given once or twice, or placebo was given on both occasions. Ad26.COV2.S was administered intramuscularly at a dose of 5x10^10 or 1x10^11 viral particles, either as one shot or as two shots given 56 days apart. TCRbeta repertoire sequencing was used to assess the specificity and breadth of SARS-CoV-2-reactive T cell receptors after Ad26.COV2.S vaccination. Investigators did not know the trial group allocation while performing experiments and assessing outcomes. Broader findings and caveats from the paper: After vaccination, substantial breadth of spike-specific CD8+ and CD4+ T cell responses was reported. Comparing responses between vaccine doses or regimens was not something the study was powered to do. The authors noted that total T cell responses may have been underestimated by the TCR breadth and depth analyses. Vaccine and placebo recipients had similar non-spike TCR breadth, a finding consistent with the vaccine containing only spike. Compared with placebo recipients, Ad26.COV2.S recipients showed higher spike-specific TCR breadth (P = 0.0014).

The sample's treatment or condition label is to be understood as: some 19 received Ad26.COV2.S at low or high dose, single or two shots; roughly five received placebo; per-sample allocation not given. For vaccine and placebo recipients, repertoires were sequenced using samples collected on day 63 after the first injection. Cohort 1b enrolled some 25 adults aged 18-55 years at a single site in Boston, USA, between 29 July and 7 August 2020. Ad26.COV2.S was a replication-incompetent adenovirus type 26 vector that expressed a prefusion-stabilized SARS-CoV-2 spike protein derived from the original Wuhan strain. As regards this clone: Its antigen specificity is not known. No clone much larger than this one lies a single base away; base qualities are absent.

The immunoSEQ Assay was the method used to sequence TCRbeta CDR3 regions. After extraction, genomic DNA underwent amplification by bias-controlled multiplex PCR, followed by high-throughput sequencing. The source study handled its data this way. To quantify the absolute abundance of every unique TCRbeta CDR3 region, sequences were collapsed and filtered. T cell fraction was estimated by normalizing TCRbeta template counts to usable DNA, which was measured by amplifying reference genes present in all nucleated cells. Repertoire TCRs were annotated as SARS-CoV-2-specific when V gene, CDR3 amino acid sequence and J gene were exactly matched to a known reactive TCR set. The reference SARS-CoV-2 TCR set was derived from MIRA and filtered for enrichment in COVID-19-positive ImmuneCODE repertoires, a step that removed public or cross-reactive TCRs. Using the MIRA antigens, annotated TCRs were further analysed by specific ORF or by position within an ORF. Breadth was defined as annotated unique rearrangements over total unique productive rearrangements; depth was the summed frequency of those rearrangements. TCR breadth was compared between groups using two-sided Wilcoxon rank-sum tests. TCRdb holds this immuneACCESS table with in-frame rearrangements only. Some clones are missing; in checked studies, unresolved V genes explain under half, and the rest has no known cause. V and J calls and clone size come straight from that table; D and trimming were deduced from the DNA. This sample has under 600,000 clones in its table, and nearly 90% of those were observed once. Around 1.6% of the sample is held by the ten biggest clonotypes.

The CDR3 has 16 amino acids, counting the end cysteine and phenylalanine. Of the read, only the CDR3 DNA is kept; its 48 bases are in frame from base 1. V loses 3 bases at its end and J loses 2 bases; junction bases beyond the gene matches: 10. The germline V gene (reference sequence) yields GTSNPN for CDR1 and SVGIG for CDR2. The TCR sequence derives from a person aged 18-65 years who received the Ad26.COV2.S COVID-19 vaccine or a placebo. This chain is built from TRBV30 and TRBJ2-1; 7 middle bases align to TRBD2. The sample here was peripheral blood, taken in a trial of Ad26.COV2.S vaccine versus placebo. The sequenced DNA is TGTGCCTGGAGAGTATGGGCGGGAGCAACCTACAATGAGCAGTTCTTC. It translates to CAWRVWAGATYNEQFF.